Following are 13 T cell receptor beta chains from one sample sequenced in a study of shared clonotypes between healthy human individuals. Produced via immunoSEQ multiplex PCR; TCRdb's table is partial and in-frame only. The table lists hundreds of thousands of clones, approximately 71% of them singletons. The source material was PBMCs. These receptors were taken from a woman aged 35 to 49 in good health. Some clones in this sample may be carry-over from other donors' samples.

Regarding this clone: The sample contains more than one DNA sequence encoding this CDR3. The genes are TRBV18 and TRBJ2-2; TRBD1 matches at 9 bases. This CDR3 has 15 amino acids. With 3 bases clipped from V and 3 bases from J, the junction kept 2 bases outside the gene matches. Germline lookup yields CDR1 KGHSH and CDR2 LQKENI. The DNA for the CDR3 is TGTGCCAGCTCACCTAGGACAGGGGACACCGGGGAGCTGTTTTTT. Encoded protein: CASSPRTGDTGELFF.

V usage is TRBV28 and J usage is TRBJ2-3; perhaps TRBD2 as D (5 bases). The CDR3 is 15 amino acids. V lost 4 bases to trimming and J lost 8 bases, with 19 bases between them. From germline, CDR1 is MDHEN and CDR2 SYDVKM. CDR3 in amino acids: CASSSPADSAGTQYF. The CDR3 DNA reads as TGTGCCAGCAGTTCCCCGGCGGACTCTGCGGGTACGCAGTATTTT.

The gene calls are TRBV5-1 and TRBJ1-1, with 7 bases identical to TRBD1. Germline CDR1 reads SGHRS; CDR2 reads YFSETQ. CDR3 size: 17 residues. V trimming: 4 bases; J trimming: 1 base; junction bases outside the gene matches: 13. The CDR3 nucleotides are TGCGCCAGCAGCAGCGAAGGGACAGCCTGGGGGAACACTGAAGCTTTCTTT. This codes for CASSSEGTAWGNTEAFF. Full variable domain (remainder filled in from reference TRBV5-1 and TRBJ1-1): KAGVTQTPRYLIKTRGQQVTLSCSPISGHRSVSWYQQTPGQGLQFLFEYFSETQRNKGNFPGRFSGRQFSNSRSEMNVSTLELGDSALYLCASSSEGTAWGNTEAFFGQGTRLTVV.

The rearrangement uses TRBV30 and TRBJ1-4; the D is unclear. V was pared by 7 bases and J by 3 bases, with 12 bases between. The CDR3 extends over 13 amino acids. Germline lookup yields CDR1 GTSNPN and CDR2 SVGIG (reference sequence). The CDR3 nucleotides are TGTGCCTTTGCAGTCAATGCTAATGAAAAACTGTTTTTT. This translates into CAFAVNANEKLFF.

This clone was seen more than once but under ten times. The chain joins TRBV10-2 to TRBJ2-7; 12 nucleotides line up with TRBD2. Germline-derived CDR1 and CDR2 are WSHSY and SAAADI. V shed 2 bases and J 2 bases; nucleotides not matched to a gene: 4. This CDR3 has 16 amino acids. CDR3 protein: CASSEGLAGRTYEQYF. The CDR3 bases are TGCGCCAGCAGTGAGGGACTAGCGGGACGAACCTACGAGCAGTACTTC.

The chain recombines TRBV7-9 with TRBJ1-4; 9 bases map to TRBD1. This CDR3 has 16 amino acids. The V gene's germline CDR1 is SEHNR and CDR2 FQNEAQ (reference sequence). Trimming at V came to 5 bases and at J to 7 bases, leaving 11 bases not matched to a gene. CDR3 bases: TGTGCCAGCAGCCCAGGGACAGGGCGTTCTAGTGAAAAACTGTTTTTT. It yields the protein CASSPGTGRSSEKLFF.

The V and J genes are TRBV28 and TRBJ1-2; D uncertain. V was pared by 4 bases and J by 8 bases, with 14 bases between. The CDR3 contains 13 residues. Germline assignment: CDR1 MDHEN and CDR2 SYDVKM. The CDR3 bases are TGTGCCAGCAGTTCCAGGAGTCTCCGGGGCTACACCTTC. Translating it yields CASSSRSLRGYTF.

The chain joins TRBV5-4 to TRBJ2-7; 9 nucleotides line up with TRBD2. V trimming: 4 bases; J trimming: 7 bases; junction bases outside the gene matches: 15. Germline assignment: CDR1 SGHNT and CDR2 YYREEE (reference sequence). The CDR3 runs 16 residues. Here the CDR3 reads CASSEAGGRSVWEQYF. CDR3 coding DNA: TGTGCCAGCAGCGAGGCGGGAGGGCGCTCGGTGTGGGAGCAGTACTTC.

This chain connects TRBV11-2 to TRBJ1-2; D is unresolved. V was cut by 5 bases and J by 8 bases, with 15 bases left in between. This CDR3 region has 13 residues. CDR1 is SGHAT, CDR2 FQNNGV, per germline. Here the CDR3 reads CASSPTESVGYTF. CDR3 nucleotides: TGTGCCAGCAGCCCTACAGAAAGCGTGGGCTACACCTTC.

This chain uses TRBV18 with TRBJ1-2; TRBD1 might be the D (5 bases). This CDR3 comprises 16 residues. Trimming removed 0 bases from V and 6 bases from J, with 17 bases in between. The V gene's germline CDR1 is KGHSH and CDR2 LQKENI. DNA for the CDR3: TGTGCCAGCTCACCACCCCCTGAAGAGGGGTTAAATGGCTACACCTTC. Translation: CASSPPPEEGLNGYTF.

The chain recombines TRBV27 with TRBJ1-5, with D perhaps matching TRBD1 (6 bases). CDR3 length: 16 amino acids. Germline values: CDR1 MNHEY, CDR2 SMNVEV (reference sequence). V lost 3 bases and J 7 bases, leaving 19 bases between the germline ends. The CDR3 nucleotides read TGTGCCAGCAGTTTCTCGTGGGGGGGCTCAGGGCAGCCCCAGCATTTT. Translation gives CASSFSWGGSGQPQHF.

In DNA, the CDR3 is TGTGCCAGCAAATCGTTTAGGGATTACGGTACGCAGTATTTT. Its protein product is CASKSFRDYGTQYF. This chain connects TRBV7-6 to TRBJ2-3; D remains ambiguous. The V and J ends lost 7 bases and 8 bases respectively, with 19 bases between them. Germline CDR1 and CDR2: SGHVS and FNYEAQ. This CDR3 has 14 amino acids.

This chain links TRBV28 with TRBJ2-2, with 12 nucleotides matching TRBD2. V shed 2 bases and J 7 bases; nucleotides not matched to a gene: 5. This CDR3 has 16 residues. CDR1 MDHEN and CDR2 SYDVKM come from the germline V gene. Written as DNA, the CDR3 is TGTGCCAGCAGTTTACGGCTAGCGGGAGGGTTCGGGGAGCTGTTTTTT. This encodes CASSLRLAGGFGELFF.